These 13 T cell receptor beta chains originate from one sample sequenced in a study of blood T cell repertoires in COVID-19. Data came from immunoSEQ multiplex PCR; TCRdb stores just in-frame clones and leaves some out. The table has about 39,000 clones, more than 80% seen once; the top ten hold about 4.2%. Sequencing was done on a sample of peripheral blood. The receptors come from a man aged 60 to 75 with acute or convalescent COVID-19.

The chain has TRBV6-5 and TRBJ2-1; tentative D call: TRBD1 (6 bases). The germline V and J ends were trimmed by 6 bases and 9 bases, with 15 bases remaining between them. The CDR3 is made up of 13 amino acids. CDR1 and CDR2 (germline): MNHEY, SVGAGI. The CDR3 DNA is TGTGCCAGCAGGACTCACAGGGATAGTGAGCAGTTCTTC. Its translation: CASRTHRDSEQFF.

This sequence joins TRBV19 and TRBJ2-3; 8 bases map to TRBD1. V gave up 4 bases and J gave up 5 bases; unmatched junction bases: 11. The CDR3 loop spans 16 amino acids. CDR1 LNHDA and CDR2 SQIVND come from the germline V gene (reference sequence). The CDR3 DNA sequence: TGTGCCAGTAGTAGCATGGACAGGGTAGGGGGAGATACGCAGTATTTT. This translates into CASSSMDRVGGDTQYF.

About this clone: A read error may produce the germline difference seen at one junction end. The CDR3 here is CASCYLVSNTEAFF. The CDR3 DNA reads TGTGCCAGCTGTTACCTCGTATCGAACACTGAAGCTTTCTTT. The chain combines TRBV6-2 or TRBV6-3 with TRBJ1-1; D unclear. The germline V gene has CDR1 MNHEY and CDR2 SVGEGT. The CDR3 loop spans 14 amino acids.

The CDR3: CASSFGGLDTGELFF. The CDR3 DNA follows: TGTGCCAGCAGCTTCGGGGGATTAGACACCGGGGAGCTGTTTTTT. The chain employs TRBV5-4 and TRBJ2-2; TRBD2 is a possible D gene (6 bases). Germline V gives CDR1 SGHNT, CDR2 YYREEE (reference sequence). V was clipped by 2 bases and J by 3 bases, with 11 bases between them. CDR3 length: 15 amino acids.

CDR3 region: CASSLDRVNSPLHF. The DNA for the CDR3 is TGTGCCAGCAGCTTAGACAGGGTCAATTCACCCCTCCACTTT. The gene calls are TRBV7-2 and TRBJ1-6; D might be TRBD1 (6 bases). V was pared by 1 base and J by 7 bases, with 8 bases between. This CDR3 is 14 amino acids long. Germline values: CDR1 SGHTA, CDR2 FQGNSA.

The V gene is TRBV6-5, the J gene TRBJ1-1; D not certain. Per the germline V gene, CDR1 is MNHEY and CDR2 is SVGAGI. The CDR3 spans 13 residues. Deletions cut 6 bases from V and 6 bases from J, with 14 bases between. CDR3 in DNA: TGTGCCAGCAGCCAAGCGAGGGCCGCTGAAGCTTTCTTT. Translated, it gives CASSQARAAEAFF.

The chain is built from TRBV5-6 and TRBJ2-5, with TRBD2 matching over 7 bases. Germline CDR1 SGHDT, CDR2 YYEEEE. CDR3 size: 16 residues. V lost 2 bases and J lost 0; bases outside the gene matches: 7. This CDR3 is CASSFTLGGYQETQYF. In nucleotides, the CDR3 is TGTGCCAGCAGCTTCACCTTGGGGGGGTACCAAGAGACCCAGTACTTC.

The CDR3 bases are TGTGCCAGCAGCCTAGGGACAGGGGGCGGGACTGAAGCTTTCTTT. Translating gives CASSLGTGGGTEAFF. The chain uses TRBV7-8 and TRBJ1-1; 12 bases align to TRBD1. V shed 5 bases and J 5 bases; nucleotides not matched to a gene: 6. CDR3 size: 15 residues. Germline V lookup: CDR1 SGHVS, CDR2 FQNEAQ.

This clone appeared once. The chain joins TRBV10-3 to TRBJ2-7; 9 bases align to TRBD2. Germline V CDR1 and CDR2: ENHRY, SYGVKD. After removal of 3 bases from V and 1 base from J, the junction contained 7 bases not matched to a gene. This CDR3 has 16 amino acids. The CDR3 is CAISDSLAGPSYEQYF. As DNA, the CDR3 is TGTGCCATCAGTGACTCCCTAGCGGGGCCTTCCTACGAGCAGTACTTC.

The chain has TRBV5-1 and TRBJ2-5; 10 nucleotides agree with TRBD2. Germline CDR1 SGHRS, CDR2 YFSETQ. The CDR3 covers 16 residues. The V gene end was trimmed by 0 bases and the J gene end by 4 bases; junction bases not matched to a gene: 6. The CDR3 here is CASSLDPSGSGETQYF. The CDR3, as DNA: TGCGCCAGCAGCTTGGATCCTAGCGGGAGTGGAGAGACCCAGTACTTC.

The V gene is TRBV7-3, the J gene TRBJ2-1, with D possibly being TRBD1 (6 bases). The CDR3 is 13 amino acids. Trimming stripped 5 bases from V and 6 bases from J, with 11 bases between. Germline CDR1 and CDR2: SGHTA and FQGTGA. The CDR3 sequence is CASSDGQFNEQFF. CDR3 in DNA: TGTGCCAGCAGCGACGGACAGTTCAATGAGCAGTTCTTC.

The rearrangement links TRBV6-1 to TRBJ1-2; 7 bases fit TRBD1. Germline-derived CDR1 and CDR2 are MNHNS and SASEGT. After removal of 6 bases from V and 5 bases from J, the junction contained 6 bases not matched to a gene. The CDR3 contains 13 residues. DNA of the CDR3: TGTGCCAGCAGCCCCCAGGGGGTGTATGGCTACACCTTC. Translation: CASSPQGVYGYTF.

The chain uses TRBV2 and TRBJ1-6; D possibly corresponds to TRBD1 (5 bases). V was pared by 6 bases and J by 7 bases, with 16 bases between. Germline V gene sequence: CDR1 SNHLY, CDR2 FYNNEI. This CDR3 is built from 15 residues. The CDR3 here is CASRGSGGINSPLHF. The CDR3 bases are TGTGCCAGCAGGGGGAGCGGGGGGATAAATTCACCCCTCCACTTT.